A single sample gave rise to the 14 T cell receptor beta chains below, sequenced in a study of blood T cell repertoires in COVID-19 (TCRdb year 2020). Library preparation was by the immunoSEQ multiplex PCR assay. The source is immuneACCESS, and TCRdb retained only in-frame sequences with V and J called. Part of the clones is not carried over; for the studies checked, unresolved V genes explain less than half of this, and the remainder is unexplained. The sample includes roughly 100,000 clones, with 75% to 95% observed a single time. Clones ranked in the top ten supply roughly 6% of the sample. The sample consisted of peripheral blood. All receptors come from a human donor in a cohort sampled during active COVID-19.

The chain joins TRBV30 to TRBJ1-5; 7 nucleotides align to TRBD1. This CDR3 comprises 13 residues. Germline V lookup: CDR1 GTSNPN, CDR2 SVGIG (reference sequence). The junction had 4 bases not matched to a gene; V was cut back by 1 base and J by 7 bases. The CDR3 is CAWSEDRRQPQHF. For the CDR3, the DNA is TGTGCCTGGAGTGAGGACAGGAGACAGCCCCAGCATTTT.

The sample holds one count of this clone. This chain connects TRBV2 to TRBJ1-1; D is ambiguous. The germline gives CDR1 SNHLY, CDR2 FYNNEI. The ends were cut back, 8 bases at V and 4 bases at J, with 11 bases in the middle. CDR3 size: 12 residues. In DNA, the CDR3 is TGTGCCAGCCGCGGGGTGCCCACTGAAGCTTTCTTT. Translated, it gives CASRGVPTEAFF.

The chain recombines TRBV5-1 with TRBJ2-7; 9 bases fit TRBD2. V dropped 0 bases and J dropped 2; count of bases not matched to a gene: 6. Germline V gene sequence: CDR1 SGHRS, CDR2 YFSETQ. The CDR3 runs 16 residues. CDR3 coding DNA: TGCGCCAGCAGCTTGGCCGCGCGGGGGGGTACCTACGAGCAGTACTTC. Protein product: CASSLAARGGTYEQYF.

This clone was counted a few times. The V call is TRBV19, the J call TRBJ2-7; 11 bases match TRBD2. V lost 7 bases and J lost 4; bases outside the gene matches: 9. CDR3 length: 15 residues. Germline CDR1 reads LNHDA; CDR2 reads SQIVND (reference sequence). CDR3 bases: TGTGCCAGTAAGAGAGTGGGGACTAGCGGATACGAGCAGTACTTC. Protein product: CASKRVGTSGYEQYF.

The chain is built from TRBV27 and TRBJ2-3; 8 bases are shared with TRBD2. CDR1 and CDR2 (germline): MNHEY, SMNVEV (reference sequence). Trimming cost V 7 bases and J 10 bases; bases outside gene matches: 7. The CDR3 extends over 12 amino acids. In nucleotides, the CDR3 is TGTGCCAGCATCGGGGGGGGGCGCGCGCAGTATTTT. This encodes CASIGGGRAQYF.

The rearrangement links TRBV14 to TRBJ1-1; 7 bases align to TRBD1. This CDR3 region has 15 residues. The V gene's germline CDR1 is SGHDN and CDR2 FVKESK. The trim removed 1 base at V and 4 bases at J, leaving 6 bases unmatched. The CDR3 nucleotides read TGTGCCAGCAGCCAAGCCCGACAGGGAATCACTGAAGCTTTCTTT. The encoded protein is CASSQARQGITEAFF.

The rearrangement uses TRBV18 and TRBJ1-2; D unresolved. V lost 3 bases to trimming and J lost 1 base, with 12 bases between them. The CDR3 length is 15 residues. CDR1 is KGHSH and CDR2 is LQKENI in the germline V gene. CDR3 DNA sequence: TGTGCCAGCTCACCTACGGGGTTTGGTAACTATGGCTACACCTTC. Translating gives CASSPTGFGNYGYTF.

The chain uses TRBV3-1 (or the pseudogene TRBV3-2) and TRBJ1-6; 7 bases agree with TRBD1. V lost 8 bases, J lost 0 bases, and 7 bases stayed unmatched. From germline, CDR1 is LGHDT and CDR2 YNNKEL (reference sequence). The CDR3 consists of 16 residues. This CDR3 is CASSKQGSSYNSPLHF. CDR3 DNA: TGTGCCAGCTCGAAACAGGGGAGCTCCTATAATTCACCCCTCCACTTT.

The V call is TRBV7-8, the J call TRBJ1-2, with 7 bases fitting TRBD1. The CDR3 sequence is 15 residues long. J lost 4 bases, V lost 5 bases, and 10 bases had no gene match. CDR1 and CDR2 from the germline V gene are SGHVS and FQNEAQ. CDR3 sequence reads: CASSKLQGMAYGYTF. For the CDR3, the DNA is TGTGCCAGCAGCAAATTACAGGGGATGGCCTATGGCTACACCTTC.

This clone was recorded only once. This specimen includes other DNA sequences encoding the same CDR3. The chain links TRBV7-6 to TRBJ2-1; 13 bases align to TRBD2. The J segment lost 3 bases and the V segment lost 1 base, leaving 0 bases of the junction unmatched. Germline values: CDR1 SGHVS, CDR2 FNYEAQ. The CDR3 is 16 residues long. This CDR3 reads CASSLGLAGGYNEQFF. CDR3 sequence (DNA): TGTGCCAGCAGCTTAGGACTAGCGGGGGGCTACAATGAGCAGTTCTTC.

The genes are TRBV19 and TRBJ2-1; unclear D gene. This CDR3 is 13 amino acids long. The germline V and J ends were trimmed by 2 bases and 8 bases, with 10 bases remaining between them. Germline loops: CDR1 LNHDA, CDR2 SQIVND (reference sequence). This chain's CDR3 is CASSISPSDEQFF. CDR3 coding DNA: TGTGCCAGTAGTATATCCCCCAGCGATGAGCAGTTCTTC.

As to this clone: The identical CDR3 is also encoded by other nucleotide sequences in the sample. V is TRBV6-5 and J is TRBJ2-7; tentatively, D is TRBD1 (6 bases). Trimming removed 8 bases at V and 1 base at J, with 18 bases between. Germline V lookup: CDR1 MNHEY, CDR2 SVGAGI. The CDR3 has 15 residues. The CDR3 protein is CASSLQGLLSYEQYF. CDR3 DNA sequence: TGTGCCAGCTCCCTGCAGGGGCTTCTTTCCTACGAGCAGTACTTC.

CDR3 nucleotides: TGTGCCAGCAGTTCAAAGAGAGTGACATCGAACACCGGGGAGCTGTTTTTT. Translated, it gives CASSSKRVTSNTGELFF. This chain links TRBV28 with TRBJ2-2; D unresolved. The CDR3 sequence is 17 residues long. Germline V gene data show CDR1 as MDHEN and CDR2 as SYDVKM. Trimming shortened V by 4 bases and J by 0 bases, and 15 bases separated the two germline ends.

This chain uses TRBV4-2 with TRBJ1-4; D not resolved. V was cut by 4 bases and J by 5 bases, with 8 bases left in between. Germline CDR1 and CDR2: LGHNA and YNFKEQ. The CDR3 length is 13 residues. CDR3 loop: CASSRTGNEKLFF. The DNA for the CDR3 is TGTGCCAGCAGCCGGACGGGAAATGAAAAACTGTTTTTT.